This is a list of T cell receptor beta chains from one sample in a study of T-cell memory formation after mild COVID-19. TCRdb fed the 5' RACE reads into MiXCR, producing one record per CDR3 protein. The sample includes about 560,000 distinct CDR3 sequences, about a fifth of them seen just once. The sample consisted of PBMCs or a T cell subset sorted from them (not recorded which). The receptors come from an adult woman who had mild COVID-19 (a few samples of this study predate the infection). Cell type and time point are not known. Both conserved end residues are part of each CDR3. Each record gives: J gene, clone size, D gene, V gene, CDR3 DNA, CDR3 protein. A D gene is named only where the DNA matches it firmly. Part of the rows lack a size; the others show once, few, many or a class for expanded clones.

J: TRBJ2-1
size: -
D: TRBD2
V: TRBV7-9
DNA: TGTGCCAGCAGCTTCGGGACTAGCGTATACAATGAGCAGTTCTTC
CDR3: CASSFGTSVYNEQFF

J: TRBJ2-4
size: -
D: -
V: TRBV20-1
DNA: TGCAGTGCTAGGGCGACAGCGGATAGAGGGGGCAAAAACATTCAGTACTTC
CDR3: CSARATADRGGKNIQYF

J: TRBJ1-1
size: -
D: -
V: TRBV4-1
DNA: TGCGCCAGCAGCCGAACAAAGGGGGTGAACACTGAAGCTTTCTTT
CDR3: CASSRTKGVNTEAFF

J: TRBJ1-2
size: few
D: -
V: TRBV5-1
DNA: TGCGCCAGCAGCCAGGACCTTGATGGCTACACCTTC
CDR3: CASSQDLDGYTF

J: TRBJ2-3
size: few
D: TRBD2
V: TRBV7-9
DNA: TGTGCCAGCAGCTTCCCTAGCGGGATGATCGCTCTTAGCACAGATACGCAGTATTTT
CDR3: CASSFPSGMIALSTDTQYF

J: TRBJ2-6
size: once
D: -
V: TRBV25-1
DNA: TGTGCCAGCAGTACACCGGGGTTCTCTGGGGCCAACGTCCTGACTTTC
CDR3: CASSTPGFSGANVLTF

J: TRBJ2-5
size: -
D: -
V: TRBV5-5
DNA: TGTGCCAGCAGCTTGAATAGGAAGGTGACGTACTTC
CDR3: CASSLNRKVTYF

J: TRBJ1-1
size: few
D: TRBD1
V: TRBV7-8
DNA: TGTGCCAGCAGACAGGGGGCTAACACTGAAGCTTTCTTT
CDR3: CASRQGANTEAFF

J: TRBJ2-7
size: -
D: -
V: TRBV14
DNA: TGTGCCAGCAGCCCTCGAAGGGGATCAGGGCGCTACGAGCAGTACTTC
CDR3: CASSPRRGSGRYEQYF

J: TRBJ2-3
size: -
D: -
V: TRBV7-9
DNA: TGTGCCAGCAGCTTTATCCGGGACCTAGAGGGAGGCACAGATACGCAGTATTTT
CDR3: CASSFIRDLEGGTDTQYF

J: TRBJ2-7
size: -
D: -
V: TRBV7-6
DNA: TGTGCCAGCAGCCCCCCCGGGGTAGCAGGCCACGAGCAGTACTTC
CDR3: CASSPPGVAGHEQYF

J: TRBJ2-3
size: -
D: -
V: TRBV20-1
DNA: TGCAGTGCTAGCGCTCGGGGGGCGCTTGCGACAGATACGCAGTATTTT
CDR3: CSASARGALATDTQYF

J: TRBJ2-1
size: few
D: TRBD2
V: TRBV12-3/TRBV12-4
DNA: TGTGCCAGCAGTCCGGGAGGGAGAACTACCTACAATGAGCAGTTCTTC
CDR3: CASSPGGRTTYNEQFF

J: TRBJ1-5
size: few
D: -
V: TRBV2
DNA: TGTGCCAGCAGTGGAGGGCCCCGGGAGCATTTT
CDR3: CASSGGPREHF

J: TRBJ2-1
size: few
D: TRBD2
V: TRBV11-1
DNA: TGTGCCAGCAGCCGGGCGCGGGAGGGCCATAATGAGCAGTTCTTC
CDR3: CASSRAREGHNEQFF

J: TRBJ2-1
size: few
D: -
V: TRBV5-1
DNA: TGCGCCAGCAGCTTGATCGGGGCAGACAATGAGCAGTTCTTC
CDR3: CASSLIGADNEQFF